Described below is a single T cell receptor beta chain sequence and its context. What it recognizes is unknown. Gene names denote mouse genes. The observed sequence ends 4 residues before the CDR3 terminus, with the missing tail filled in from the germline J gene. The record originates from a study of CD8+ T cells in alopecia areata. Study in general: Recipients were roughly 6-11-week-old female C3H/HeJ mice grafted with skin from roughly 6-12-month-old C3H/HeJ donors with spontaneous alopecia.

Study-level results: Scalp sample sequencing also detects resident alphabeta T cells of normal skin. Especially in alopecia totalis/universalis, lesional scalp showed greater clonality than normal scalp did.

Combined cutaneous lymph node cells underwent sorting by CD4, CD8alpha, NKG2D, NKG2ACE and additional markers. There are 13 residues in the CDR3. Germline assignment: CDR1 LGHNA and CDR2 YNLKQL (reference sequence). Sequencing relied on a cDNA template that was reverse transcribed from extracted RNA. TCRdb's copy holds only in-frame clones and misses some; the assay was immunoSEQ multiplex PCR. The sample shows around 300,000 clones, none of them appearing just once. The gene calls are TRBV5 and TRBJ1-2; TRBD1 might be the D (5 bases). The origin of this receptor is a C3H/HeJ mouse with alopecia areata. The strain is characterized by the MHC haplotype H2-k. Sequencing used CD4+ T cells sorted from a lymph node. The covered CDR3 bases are TGTGCCAGCAGCCCCCCCCAGGGCGGC. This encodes CASSPPQGG. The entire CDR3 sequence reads CASSPPQGGDYTF.